This TCR beta chain was captured in a study of blood T cell repertoires in COVID-19. Study as a whole: T cells, B-cell-depleted T cells, or PBMCs supplied cDNA or gDNA.

The CDR3 contains 13 residues. From germline, CDR1 is MNHEY and CDR2 SVGAGI. Trimming took off 4 bases at V and 5 bases at J, with 9 bases between the two ends. Clones were sequenced by immunoSEQ multiplex PCR, and TCRdb holds only the in-frame ones, with some missing. Of around 400,000 clones listed, 80% to 85% are singletons. Cohort 3 recovered donors had two negative PCRs, clearance, or symptom resolution. Sequencing was done on a sample of PBMCs or T cells enriched from blood (not recorded which). The chain joins TRBV6-5 to TRBJ1-5; perhaps TRBD1 as D (6 bases). The clonotype comes from a woman between 45 and 65 years old who had recovered from COVID-19. The CDR3 nucleotides are TGTGCCAGCAGTTGGACAGCCGATCAGCCCCAGCATTTT. Protein product: CASSWTADQPQHF.